Listed below are T cell receptor beta chains from one sample, sequenced in a study of beta chain features in type 1 diabetes. Assay: immunoSEQ multiplex PCR; the TCRdb copy retains only in-frame clones and omits some. The data contain roughly 290,000 clones, about 8.5% of them singletons. Sequencing was done on a sample of central memory CD4+ T cells from blood. The receptors shown here come from a woman aged 18-29 years in good health. The CDR3 runs from the conserved cysteine through the conserved F or W. Fields, in order: clone size, D gene, V gene, J gene, CDR3 DNA, CDR3 protein. D genes are given only for firm matches. Size is omitted from some rows. Given values are once, few, many or a class for expanded clones.

>NA|TRBD1|TRBV6-1|TRBJ2-2
TGTGCCAGCGGGTGGGGACAGGTTAACACCGGGGAGCTGTTTTTT
CASGWGQVNTGELFF
>NA|NA|TRBV4-2|TRBJ1-5
TGTGCCAGCAGCCAAGATTTCGGGAGTATGGGGTTGCCCCAGCATTTT
CASSQDFGSMGLPQHF
>NA|TRBD1|TRBV2|TRBJ2-3
TGTGCCAGCAGTGAATCGGGACAGAACACAGATACGCAGTATTTT
CASSESGQNTDTQYF
>many|TRBD1|TRBV16|TRBJ2-4
TGTGCCAGCAGCCAGGACAGGGGGATTTTGGTGTACTTC
CASSQDRGILVYF
>few|NA|TRBV7-3|TRBJ2-4
TGTGCCAGCAGCTTATCCAGGACCAAAAACATTCAGTACTTC
CASSLSRTKNIQYF
>few|NA|TRBV5-6|TRBJ2-7
TGTGCCAGCAGCTTGGGAATCCATAGGAGCTCCTACGAGCAGTACTTC
CASSLGIHRSSYEQYF
>few|NA|TRBV19|TRBJ2-5
TGTGCCACCCGAGGGGGAGGGGAGACCCAGTACTTC
CATRGGGETQYF
>NA|NA|TRBV11-2|TRBJ1-4
TGTGCCAGCAGCTTAAGGTCAGATAATGAAAAACTGTTTTTT
CASSLRSDNEKLFF
>few|NA|TRBV18|TRBJ2-4
TGTGCCAGCTCACCATCTAGCAGGGAGGACATTCAGTACTTC
CASSPSSREDIQYF
>many|TRBD2|TRBV10-3|TRBJ2-3
TGTGCCATCAGCCAGGGGACTAGCGGGAGCCCAGATACGCAGTATTTT
CAISQGTSGSPDTQYF
>NA|NA|TRBV7-9|TRBJ1-2
TGTGCCAGCAGCCTAAGGGGCGGCTACACCTTC
CASSLRGGYTF